The next 4 T cell receptor beta chains were all read from a single sample in a study of response to subunit inactivated influenza vaccine. Using its own MiXCR run on the RT-PCR reads, TCRdb lists one record per CDR3 protein. The sample carries 600,000 to 850,000 distinct CDR3 sequences, around 13% recorded once. The material sequenced was PBMCs from blood, taken around 14 days before vaccination. Source of these receptors: a man over 45 who received an inactivated influenza vaccine.

This clonotype has just a few counts. The DNA for the CDR3 is TGCAGCGCTGAGGGACAGGGATCCACTGAAGCTTTCTTT. Its translation is CSAEGQGSTEAFF. The rearrangement links TRBV29-1 to TRBJ1-1; TRBD1 agrees at 9 bases. Germline CDR1 and CDR2: SQVTM and ANQGSEA. The CDR3 runs to 13 residues. V was clipped by 7 bases and J by 4 bases; unmatched bases: 7.

Worth noting for this clonotype: Mismatch with germline at one junction end may stem from a read error. This chain uses TRBV4-3 with TRBJ2-1; 7 bases are a match to TRBD2. In germline, CDR1 is LGHNA, CDR2 YSLEER. This CDR3 has 16 amino acids. CDR3 sequence: CAISRDSSGGGDEQFF. CDR3 DNA sequence: TGCGCCATCAGCCGCGATTCCTCGGGAGGTGGGGATGAGCAGTTCTTC.

The J gene is TRBJ1-1, the V gene TRBV3-1; D may be TRBD1 (5 bases). V lost 6 bases to trimming and J lost 3 bases, with 8 bases between them. From germline, CDR1 is LGHDT and CDR2 YNNKEL (reference sequence). CDR3 size: 12 residues. The CDR3 is CASRRGDTEAFF. DNA for the CDR3: TGTGCCAGCAGACGGGGGGACACTGAAGCTTTCTTT.

There are a few counts of this clonotype. V and J are TRBV9 and TRBJ2-7; TRBD1 or TRBD2 may be the D gene (5 bases each). Germline values: CDR1 SGDLS, CDR2 YYNGEE. V lost 3 bases to trimming and J lost 0 bases, with 13 bases between them. The CDR3 has 15 amino acids. This CDR3 is CASSGGETPSYEQYF. The CDR3 DNA reads TGTGCCAGCAGCGGAGGGGAGACACCCTCCTACGAGCAGTACTTC. Full variable domain (rest looked up from reference TRBV9 and TRBJ2-7): DSGVTQTPKHLITATGQRVTLRCSPRSGDLSVYWYQQSLDQGLQFLIQYYNGEERAKGNILERFSAQQFPDLHSELNLSSLELGDSALYFCASSGGETPSYEQYFGPGTRLTVT.